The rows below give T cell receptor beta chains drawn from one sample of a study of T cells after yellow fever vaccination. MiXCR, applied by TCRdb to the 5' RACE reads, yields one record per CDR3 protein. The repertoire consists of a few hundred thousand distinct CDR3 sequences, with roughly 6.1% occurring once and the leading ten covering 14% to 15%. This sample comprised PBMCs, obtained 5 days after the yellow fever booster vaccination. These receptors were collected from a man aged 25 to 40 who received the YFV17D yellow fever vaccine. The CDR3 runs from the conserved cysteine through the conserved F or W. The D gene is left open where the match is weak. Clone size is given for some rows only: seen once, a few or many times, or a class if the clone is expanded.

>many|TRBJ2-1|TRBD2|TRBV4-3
TGCGCCAGCAGCCAAGACTTACTAGCGGGAGGGAATGAGCAGTTCTTC
CASSQDLLAGGNEQFF
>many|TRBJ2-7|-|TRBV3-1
TGTGCCAGCAGTAGACAGTACGAGCAGTACTTC
CASSRQYEQYF
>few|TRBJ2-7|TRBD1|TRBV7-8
TGTGCCAGCAGCCCCACAGGGGACAGGGGACACGAGCAGTACTTC
CASSPTGDRGHEQYF
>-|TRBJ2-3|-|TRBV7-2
TGTGCCAGCAGCCTGACCGGCGGTCCCGGCACAGATACGCAGTATTTT
CASSLTGGPGTDTQYF
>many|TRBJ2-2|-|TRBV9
TGTGCCAGCAGCGTGGGGACTCAACCGGGGGGGGAGCTGTTTTTT
CASSVGTQPGGELFF
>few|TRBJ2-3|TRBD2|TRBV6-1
TGTGCCAGCAGAGTTAGCGGGAGAAGGGATACGCAGTATTTT
CASRVSGRRDTQYF
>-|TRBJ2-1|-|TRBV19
TGTGCCAGTAGTCCTAGCAGGAGGATTGAGCAGTTCTTC
CASSPSRRIEQFF
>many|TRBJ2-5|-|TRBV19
TGTGCCAGTAGTACCCTCGGGAACCAAGAGACCCAGTACTTC
CASSTLGNQETQYF
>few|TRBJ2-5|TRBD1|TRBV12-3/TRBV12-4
TGTGCCAGCAGTTTAGTGGGACAGAGACAAGAGACCCAGTACTTC
CASSLVGQRQETQYF
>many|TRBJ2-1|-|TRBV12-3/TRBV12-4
TGTGCCAGCGGAGGGTCCCGTGAGCAGTTCTTC
CASGGSREQFF
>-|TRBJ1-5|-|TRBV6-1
TGTGCCAGCAGTGATTCGGGGCGAAATCAGCCCCAGCATTTT
CASSDSGRNQPQHF
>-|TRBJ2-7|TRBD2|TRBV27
TGTGCCAGCAAACGGGGAGGGTACGAGCAGTACTTC
CASKRGGYEQYF
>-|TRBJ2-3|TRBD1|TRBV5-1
TGCGCCAGCAGTGAGGGACAGGCCTGGGGAGATACGCAGTATTTT
CASSEGQAWGDTQYF
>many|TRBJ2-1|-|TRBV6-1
TGTGCCACAACTCAGAGCTCCTACAATGAGCAGTTCTTC
CATTQSSYNEQFF
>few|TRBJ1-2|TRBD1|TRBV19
TGTGCCAGTCTGTACGGGACAGGGTTTGGCTACACCTTC
CASLYGTGFGYTF
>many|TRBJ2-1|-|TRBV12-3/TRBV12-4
TGTGCCAGCGAGGGGGAAGTCTACAATGAGCAGTTCTTC
CASEGEVYNEQFF
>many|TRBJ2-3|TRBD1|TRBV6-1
TGTGCCAGCACCAGCACAGGGGGCAGGGATACGCAGTATTTT
CASTSTGGRDTQYF
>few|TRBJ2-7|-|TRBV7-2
TGTGCCAGCAGCTTAGAACGGGAGGAGCAGTACTTC
CASSLEREEQYF
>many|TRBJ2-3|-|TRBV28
TGTGCCAGCAGTTTATGGGGAAAATCGAGCACAGATACGCAGTATTTT
CASSLWGKSSTDTQYF
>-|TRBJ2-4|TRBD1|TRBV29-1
TGCAGCGTACGGACAGGGGAATACATTCAGTACTTC
CSVRTGEYIQYF
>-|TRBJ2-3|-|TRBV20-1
TGCAGTGCTAGAGATCTATTTAGGCTCTCCGAAGGCACAGATACGCAGTATTTT
CSARDLFRLSEGTDTQYF
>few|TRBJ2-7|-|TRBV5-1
TGCGCCAGCAGCTATAGTGGACGGACCGGGACCTACGAGCAGTACTTC
CASSYSGRTGTYEQYF
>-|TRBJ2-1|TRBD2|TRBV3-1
TGTGCCAGCAGCGCGGGGCGGCTAGCGGGATACAATGAGCAGTTCTTC
CASSAGRLAGYNEQFF
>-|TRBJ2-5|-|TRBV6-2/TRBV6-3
TGTGCCAGCAGTTTTCACCTTAGCTTCGCGACCCAGTACTTC
CASSFHLSFATQYF
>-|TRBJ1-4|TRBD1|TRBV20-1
TGCAGTGCTAGGACAGGGGCCCCGGGGGCTAATGAAAAACTGTTTTTT
CSARTGAPGANEKLFF
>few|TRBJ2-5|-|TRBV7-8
TGTGCCAGCAGCTTAGCGTTCGGGGCGTGGGAGACCCAGTACTTC
CASSLAFGAWETQYF
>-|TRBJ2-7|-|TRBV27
TGTACCAGCAGTCCCCAACCGGACTTTCCGCCCTACGAGCAGTACTTC
CTSSPQPDFPPYEQYF
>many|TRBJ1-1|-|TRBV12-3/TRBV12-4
TGTGCCAGCACCAGAACAGCGGGCACTGAAGCTTTCTTT
CASTRTAGTEAFF
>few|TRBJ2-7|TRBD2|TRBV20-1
TGCAGTGCTAGAGATCCGCTAGCGGGGGCCTACGAGCAGTACTTC
CSARDPLAGAYEQYF
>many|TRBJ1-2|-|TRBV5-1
TGCGCCAGCAGCTCGGGACAATACGGCTACACCTTC
CASSSGQYGYTF
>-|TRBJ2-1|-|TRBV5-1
TGCGCCAGCAACTTGCCGGGACCGAAGCAGTTCTTC
CASNLPGPKQFF
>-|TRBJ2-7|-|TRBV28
TGTGCCAGCACCTCCCGGGAGAGGAAGTACGAGCAGTACTTC
CASTSRERKYEQYF
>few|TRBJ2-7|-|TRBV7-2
TGTGCCAGCAGCTTAAACCCATCCCAGACGGAGTACTTC
CASSLNPSQTEYF
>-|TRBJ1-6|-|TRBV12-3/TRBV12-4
TGTGCCAGCAGTTGGGGCGAAAGCCATAATTCACCCCTCCACTTT
CASSWGESHNSPLHF
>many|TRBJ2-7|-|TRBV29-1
TGCAGCGTTGACGGGGGAAATTACGAGCAGTACTTC
CSVDGGNYEQYF
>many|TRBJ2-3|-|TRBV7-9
TGTGCCAGCAGCTTAGAGGCCCTTAGCACAGATACGCAGTATTTT
CASSLEALSTDTQYF
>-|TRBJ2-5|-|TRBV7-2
TGTGCCAGCACCCATAGTCCCTACCCCCAAGAGACCCAGTACTTC
CASTHSPYPQETQYF
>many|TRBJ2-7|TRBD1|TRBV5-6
TGTGCCAGCAGCTTGGGACAGGGATTCGAGCAGTACTTC
CASSLGQGFEQYF
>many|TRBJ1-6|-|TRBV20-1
TGCAGTGCTAGCGACGGACCCTATAATTCACCCCTCCACTTT
CSASDGPYNSPLHF
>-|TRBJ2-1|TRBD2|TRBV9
TGTGCCAGCAGCGGGGACGCTAGCGGGAGCTCCTACAATGAGCAGTTCTTC
CASSGDASGSSYNEQFF
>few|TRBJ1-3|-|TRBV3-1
TGTGCCAGCAGTGCAACCAGCCACTCTGGAAACACCATATATTTT
CASSATSHSGNTIYF
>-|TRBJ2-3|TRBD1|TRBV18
TGTGCCAGCTCACCACCCACAGGGGTGGCGGCAGATACGCAGTATTTT
CASSPPTGVAADTQYF